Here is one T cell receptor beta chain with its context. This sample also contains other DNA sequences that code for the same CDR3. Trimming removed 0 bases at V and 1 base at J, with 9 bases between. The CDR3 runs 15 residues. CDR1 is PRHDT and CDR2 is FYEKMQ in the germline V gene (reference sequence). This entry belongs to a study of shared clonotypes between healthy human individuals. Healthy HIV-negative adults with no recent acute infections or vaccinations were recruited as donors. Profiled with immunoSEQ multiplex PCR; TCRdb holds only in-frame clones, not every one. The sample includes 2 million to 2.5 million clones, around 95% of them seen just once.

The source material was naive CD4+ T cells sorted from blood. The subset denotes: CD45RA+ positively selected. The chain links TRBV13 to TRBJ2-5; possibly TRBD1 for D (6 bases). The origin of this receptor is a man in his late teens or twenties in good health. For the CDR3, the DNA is TGTGCCAGCAGCTTAGGTGGGGGCATCCAAGAGACCCAGTACTTC. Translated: CASSLGGGIQETQYF.